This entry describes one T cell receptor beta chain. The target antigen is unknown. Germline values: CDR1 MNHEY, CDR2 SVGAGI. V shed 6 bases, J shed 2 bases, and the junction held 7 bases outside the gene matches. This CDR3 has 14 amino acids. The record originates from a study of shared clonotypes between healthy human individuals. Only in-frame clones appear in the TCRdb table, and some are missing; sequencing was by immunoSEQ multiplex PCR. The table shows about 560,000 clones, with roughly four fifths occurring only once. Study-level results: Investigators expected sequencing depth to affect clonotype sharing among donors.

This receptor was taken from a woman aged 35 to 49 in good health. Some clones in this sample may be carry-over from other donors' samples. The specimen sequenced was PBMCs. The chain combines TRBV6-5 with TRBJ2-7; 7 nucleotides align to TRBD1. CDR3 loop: CASSSRTGTYEQYF. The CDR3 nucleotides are TGTGCCAGCAGCTCCAGGACAGGAACCTACGAGCAGTACTTC.